This T cell receptor (beta chain) was captured in a study of cytomegalovirus exposure and HLA in healthy donors. Across the study: Samples from HLA-typed donors yielded about 85 million unique TCRs in an early data release. Findings of the study overall: While the bulk of TCR sequences proved rare, some public TCRs turned up in many donors. High specificity and sensitivity for cytomegalovirus status were reported for the classifier.

The PCR employed 60 Vbeta primers together with 13 Jbeta primers. This table comes from immunoSEQ multiplex PCR, and its TCRdb copy is limited to in-frame clones, with some not included. The table records about 100,000 clones, roughly three quarters of them present only once. With respect to this clone: The antigen is undetermined.

The receptor was isolated from a female donor in good health and CMV-seropositive. The sequencing sample was made of PBMCs.

In DNA, the CDR3 is TGCGCCAGCAGAAACGTACTCGGGGGGAACACTGAAGCTTTCTTT. This translates into CASRNVLGGNTEAFF. The J gene is TRBJ1-1, the V gene TRBV5-1; tentatively, D is TRBD1 (5 bases). The V gene lost 5 bases and the J gene lost 1 base, with 15 bases spanning the gap. The CDR3 has 15 residues. The germline gives CDR1 SGHRS, CDR2 YFSETQ.